Sequencing of this TCR beta chain was carried out in a study of OX40 agonist ivuxolimab in advanced cancers. Study at large: Patients were given ivuxolimab, an antibody that agonizes OX40 (CD134). Ivuxolimab doses were 0.01, 0.1, 0.3, 1.5, 3 or 10 mg/kg every 2 weeks. Findings and limits, study-wide: The average count of expanded clones was higher among CD8+ T cells than among CD4+.

Produced via immunoSEQ multiplex PCR; TCRdb's table is partial and in-frame only. The table includes roughly 56,000 clones, 80% to 90% detected once. Germline V gene lookup returns CDR1 LNHDA and CDR2 SQIVND (reference sequence). The CDR3 covers 19 residues. The trim removed 4 bases at V and 7 bases at J, leaving 13 bases unmatched. In the case of this clone: The antigen remains undetermined.

Sequences were derived from CD4+ or CD8+ T cells sorted from blood, sampled in a trial of the OX40 agonist ivuxolimab. The rearrangement links TRBV19 to TRBJ2-1; 16 nucleotides align to TRBD2. The TCR comes from an adult with an advanced solid tumor such as melanoma, head and neck, liver or kidney cancer. Here the CDR3 reads CASSKTGTSGRVLRNEQFF. The CDR3 region has the DNA TGTGCCAGTAGTAAAACCGGGACTAGCGGGAGGGTTCTTAGAAATGAGCAGTTCTTC.